Below, 17 T cell receptor beta chains from the same sample are listed, as sequenced in a study of human T cells and chemical hapten exposure. As to time point: patch test 1, 2 weeks after DPC sensitization. The treatment denotes: therapeutic diphenylcyclopropenone sensitization with weekly scalp DPC. The total RNA was obtained from whole blood that was not fractionated. TCRdb used MiXCR to reprocess the RACE reads, holding one entry per CDR3 protein. The repertoire holds 40,000 or so distinct CDR3 sequences, with around 3.8% as singletons. The source material was whole blood, sampled in connection with sensitization to the hapten diphenylcyclopropenone (DPC). The receptors originated from a man aged 45 to 65 with alopecia areata. Some clones in this sample may be carry-over from other donors' samples.

V is TRBV7-2 and J is TRBJ1-6, with 8 bases fitting TRBD1. The V gene end was trimmed by 4 bases and the J gene end by 9 bases; junction bases not matched to a gene: 8. Per the germline V gene, CDR1 is SGHTA and CDR2 is FQGNSA. CDR3 length: 15 residues. The CDR3 loop is CASSSTQGVTSPLHF. DNA for the CDR3: TGTGCCAGCAGCTCCACACAGGGGGTAACTTCACCCCTCCACTTT.

In its sample, this clonotype was seen many times. The chain joins TRBV25-1 to TRBJ2-7, with 7 bases identical to TRBD1. V trimming: 7 bases; J trimming: 2 bases; junction bases outside the gene matches: 2. This CDR3 comprises 12 residues. CDR1 and CDR2 (germline): MGHDK, SYGVNS. This CDR3 reads CASTGQTYEQYF. The DNA for the CDR3 is TGTGCCAGCACGGGACAGACCTACGAGCAGTACTTC.

The chain is built from TRBV5-4 and TRBJ2-1; no firm D call. With 2 bases removed from V and 10 bases from J, the gap between germline ends came to 10 bases. Germline loops: CDR1 SGHNT, CDR2 YYREEE (reference sequence). CDR3 length equals 12 residues. CDR3 sequence reads: CASSFSSEEQFF. In nucleotides, the CDR3 is TGTGCCAGCAGCTTCTCTAGTGAGGAGCAGTTCTTC. The entire variable domain, with the rest obtained from reference TRBV5-4 and TRBJ2-1, is as follows: ETGVTQSPTHLIKTRGQQVTLRCSSQSGHNTVSWYQQALGQGPQFIFQYYREEENGRGNFPPRFSGLQFPNYSSELNVNALELDDSALYLCASSFSSEEQFFGPGTRLTVL.

The chain is built from TRBV28 and TRBJ2-5, with D unclear. Trimming cost V 6 bases and J 4 bases, with 6 bases left between them. Germline loops: CDR1 MDHEN, CDR2 SYDVKM. This CDR3 comprises 11 residues. CDR3 nucleotides: TGTGCCAGCAGCATAGTAGAGACCCAGTACTTC. Translated: CASSIVETQYF.

This clonotype appeared many times. The chain links TRBV6-2 or TRBV6-3 to TRBJ1-5; 9 positions agree with TRBD1. Germline V gives CDR1 MNHEY, CDR2 SVGEGT. After removal of 8 bases from V and 5 bases from J, the junction contained 7 bases not matched to a gene. This CDR3 has 14 amino acids. CDR3 sequence (DNA): TGTGCCAGCGGGAGGGACAGGGTGTATCAGCCCCAGCATTTT. As protein: CASGRDRVYQPQHF.

This clonotype was seen at least ten times. The CDR3 here is CSDGGRGRADTQYF. The DNA of the CDR3 is TGCAGCGACGGGGGCAGGGGGCGTGCAGATACGCAGTATTTT. The rearrangement links TRBV29-1 to TRBJ2-3; 8 bases align to TRBD1. The CDR3 loop spans 14 amino acids. Germline V lookup: CDR1 SQVTM, CDR2 ANQGSEA. The V and J ends lost 7 bases and 4 bases, in that order; junction bases with no gene match: 10.

This clonotype was seen a few times. The chain couples TRBV28 to TRBJ2-3; the D is unclear. The V gene lost 4 bases and the J gene lost 10 bases, with 12 bases spanning the gap. The CDR3 is 12 residues long. Germline CDR1 and CDR2: MDHEN and SYDVKM. This CDR3 is CASSSRRLPQYF. For the CDR3, the DNA is TGTGCCAGCAGTTCCCGGCGGTTGCCGCAGTATTTT.

This clonotype showed up many times. The rearrangement links TRBV5-1 to TRBJ2-1; 10 nucleotides agree with TRBD1. The germline V gene has CDR1 SGHRS and CDR2 YFSETQ. Trimming cost V 4 bases and J 6 bases; bases outside gene matches: 13. The CDR3 loop spans 17 amino acids. CDR3 in amino acids: CASSPVPPGQGTNEQFF. CDR3 nucleotides: TGCGCCAGCAGCCCAGTTCCCCCGGGACAGGGGACCAATGAGCAGTTCTTC.

This clonotype showed up many times. This chain connects TRBV5-4 to TRBJ1-1, with D possibly matching TRBD1 (5 bases). This CDR3 spans 14 amino acids. Trimming removed 0 bases from V and 4 bases from J, with 10 bases in between. Germline V gene data show CDR1 as SGHNT and CDR2 as YYREEE (reference sequence). Here the CDR3 reads CASSLEGRGTEAFF. In DNA, the CDR3 is TGTGCCAGCAGCTTGGAGGGGAGAGGCACTGAAGCTTTCTTT.

This clonotype was recorded at least ten times. The chain has TRBV2 and TRBJ2-1; D is undetermined. Looked up from germline, CDR1 is SNHLY and CDR2 is FYNNEI. The CDR3 consists of 17 residues. V dropped 7 bases and J dropped 0 bases, with 19 bases sitting between them. CDR3 DNA sequence: TGTGCCAGCACCCCTTCGGCGTATTGGGGCTCCTACAATGAGCAGTTCTTC. Its translation is CASTPSAYWGSYNEQFF.

This clonotype was counted many times. The chain joins TRBV6-1 to TRBJ1-4; possible D gene TRBD1, 5 bases. The germline CDR1 and CDR2 sequences are MNHNS and SASEGT. V gave up 0 bases and J gave up 8 bases, with 16 bases separating them. The CDR3 extends over 16 amino acids. The CDR3 here is CASSEAGKGVVEKLFF. The CDR3 region has the DNA TGTGCCAGCAGTGAAGCGGGGAAAGGGGTTGTGGAAAAACTGTTTTTT.

This clonotype was picked up many times. The chain joins TRBV29-1 to TRBJ2-3; 11 bases align to TRBD2. Germline CDR1 is SQVTM and CDR2 is ANQGSEA. This CDR3 comprises 14 residues. J was trimmed by 4 bases and V by 1 base; bases with no gene match: 1. CDR3 sequence (DNA): TGCAGCGTTGAAGCACTAGCGGGAGCAGATACGCAGTATTTT. Translated: CSVEALAGADTQYF.

Many counts were recorded for this clonotype. This sequence joins TRBV6-5 and TRBJ1-1; the D is unclear. The CDR3 runs to 13 residues. Trimming removed 6 bases at V and 4 bases at J, with 12 bases between. The V gene's germline CDR1 is MNHEY and CDR2 SVGAGI. This CDR3 reads CASRTGVITEAFF. The DNA of the CDR3 is TGTGCCAGCAGGACCGGGGTCATCACTGAAGCTTTCTTT.

This clonotype was recorded at least ten times. The J gene is TRBJ1-5, the V gene TRBV28; D unclear. V was pared by 7 bases and J by 3 bases, with 10 bases between. Germline V gene lookup returns CDR1 MDHEN and CDR2 SYDVKM. The CDR3 loop spans 13 amino acids. This chain's CDR3 is CASTRQDNQPQHF. The CDR3 coding sequence is TGTGCCAGCACCCGACAAGACAATCAGCCCCAGCATTTT.

Ten or more counts support this clonotype. This chain joins TRBV6-1 and TRBJ1-2; tentative D call: TRBD1 (5 bases). The length of the CDR3 is 14 residues. Trimming pared 2 bases from V and 4 bases from J, leaving 11 bases between. Germline CDR1 MNHNS, CDR2 SASEGT. The CDR3 DNA reads as TGTGCCAGCAGTGAACAGGGCGGAGGCTATGGCTACACCTTC. This gives the protein CASSEQGGGYGYTF.

This clonotype came up many times. The chain carries TRBV28 and TRBJ1-2; D remains unclear. Germline values: CDR1 MDHEN, CDR2 SYDVKM. The germline V and J ends were trimmed by 7 bases and 10 bases, with 16 bases remaining between them. This CDR3 contains 12 residues. As DNA, the CDR3 is TGTGCCAGCACCCCCGGGAGCACCATCTACACCTTC. It is translated as CASTPGSTIYTF.

This clonotype was seen many times. The chain recombines TRBV11-1 with TRBJ2-1; D possibly corresponds to TRBD2 (5 bases). Deletions cut 5 bases from V and 10 bases from J, with 21 bases between. This CDR3 comprises 15 residues. The V gene's germline CDR1 is SGHAT and CDR2 FQDESV (reference sequence). The CDR3 region is CASSPLATLTTEQFF. CDR3 nucleotides: TGTGCCAGCAGCCCGCTAGCCACCCTGACTACGGAGCAGTTCTTC.